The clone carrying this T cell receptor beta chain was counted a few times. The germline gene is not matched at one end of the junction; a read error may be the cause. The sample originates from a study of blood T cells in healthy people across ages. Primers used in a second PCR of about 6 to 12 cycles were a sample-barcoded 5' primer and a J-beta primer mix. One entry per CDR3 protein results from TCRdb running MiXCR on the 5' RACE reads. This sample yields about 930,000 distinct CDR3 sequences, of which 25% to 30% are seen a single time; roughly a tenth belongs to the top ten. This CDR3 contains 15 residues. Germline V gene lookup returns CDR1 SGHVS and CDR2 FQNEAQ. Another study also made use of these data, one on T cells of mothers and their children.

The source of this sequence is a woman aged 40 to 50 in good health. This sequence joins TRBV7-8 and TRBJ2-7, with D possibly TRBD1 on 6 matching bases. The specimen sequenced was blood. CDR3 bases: TGTACCAGCAGCTTCCTCCGGGACACCTCCTACGAGCAGTACTTC. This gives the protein CTSSFLRDTSYEQYF.